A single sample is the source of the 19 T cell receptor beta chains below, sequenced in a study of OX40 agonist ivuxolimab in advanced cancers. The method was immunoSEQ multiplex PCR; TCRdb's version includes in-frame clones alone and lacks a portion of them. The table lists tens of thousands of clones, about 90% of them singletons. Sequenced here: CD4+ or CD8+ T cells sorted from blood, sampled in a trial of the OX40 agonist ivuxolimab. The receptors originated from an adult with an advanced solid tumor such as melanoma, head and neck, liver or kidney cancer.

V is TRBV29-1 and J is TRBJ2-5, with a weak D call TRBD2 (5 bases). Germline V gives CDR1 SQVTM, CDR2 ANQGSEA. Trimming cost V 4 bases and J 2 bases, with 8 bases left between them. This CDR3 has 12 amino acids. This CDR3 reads CSVATTQETQYF. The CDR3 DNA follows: TGCAGCGTTGCGACTACTCAAGAGACCCAGTACTTC.

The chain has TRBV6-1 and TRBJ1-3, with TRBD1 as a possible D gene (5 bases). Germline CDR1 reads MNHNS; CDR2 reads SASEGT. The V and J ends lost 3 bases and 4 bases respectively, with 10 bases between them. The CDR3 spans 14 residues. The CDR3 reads CASSDGGTGNTIYF. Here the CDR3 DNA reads TGTGCCAGCAGTGACGGGGGTACCGGAAACACCATATATTTT.

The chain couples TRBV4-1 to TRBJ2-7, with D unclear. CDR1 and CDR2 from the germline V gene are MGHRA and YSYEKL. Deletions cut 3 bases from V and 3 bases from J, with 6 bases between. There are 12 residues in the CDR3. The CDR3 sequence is CASSHLNYEQYF. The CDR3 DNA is TGCGCCAGCAGCCATCTCAACTACGAGCAGTACTTC.

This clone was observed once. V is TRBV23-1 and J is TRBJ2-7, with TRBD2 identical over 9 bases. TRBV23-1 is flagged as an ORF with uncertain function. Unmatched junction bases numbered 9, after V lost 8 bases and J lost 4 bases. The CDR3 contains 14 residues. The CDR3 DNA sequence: TGCGCCAGCCCGGGGTCTAGCGGGACTTACGAGCAGTACTTC. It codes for CASPGSSGTYEQYF.

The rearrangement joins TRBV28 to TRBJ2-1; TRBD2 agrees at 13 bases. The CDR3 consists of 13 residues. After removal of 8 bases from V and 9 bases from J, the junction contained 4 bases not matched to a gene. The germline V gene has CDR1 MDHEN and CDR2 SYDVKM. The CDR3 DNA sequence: TGTGCCAGCCGACTAGCGGGAGGTCTTGAGCAGTTCTTC. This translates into CASRLAGGLEQFF. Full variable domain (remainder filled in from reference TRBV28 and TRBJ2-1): DVKVTQSSRYLVKRTGEKVFLECVQDMDHENMFWYRQDPGLGLRLIYFSYDVKMKEKGDIPEGYSVSREKKERFSLILESASTNQTSMYLCASRLAGGLEQFFGPGTRLTVL.

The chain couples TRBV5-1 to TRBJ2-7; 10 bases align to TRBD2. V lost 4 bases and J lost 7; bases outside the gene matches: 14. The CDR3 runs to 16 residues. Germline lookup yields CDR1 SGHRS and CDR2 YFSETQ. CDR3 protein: CASSPPLGSGRVEQYF. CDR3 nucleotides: TGCGCCAGCAGCCCCCCGCTAGGGAGCGGGAGGGTAGAGCAGTACTTC.

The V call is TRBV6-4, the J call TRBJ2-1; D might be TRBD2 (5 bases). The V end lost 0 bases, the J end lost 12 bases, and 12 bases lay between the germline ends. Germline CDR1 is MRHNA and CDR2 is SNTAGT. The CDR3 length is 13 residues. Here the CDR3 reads CASSDSPFGGQFF. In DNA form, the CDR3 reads TGTGCCAGCAGTGACTCGCCCTTCGGAGGGCAGTTCTTC.

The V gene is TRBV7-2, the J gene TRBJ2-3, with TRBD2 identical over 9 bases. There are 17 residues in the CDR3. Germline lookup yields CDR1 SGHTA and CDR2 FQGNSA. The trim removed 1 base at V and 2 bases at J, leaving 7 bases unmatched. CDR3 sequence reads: CASSLVASGVPTDTQYF. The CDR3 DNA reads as TGTGCCAGCAGCTTAGTTGCTAGCGGGGTCCCCACAGATACGCAGTATTTT.

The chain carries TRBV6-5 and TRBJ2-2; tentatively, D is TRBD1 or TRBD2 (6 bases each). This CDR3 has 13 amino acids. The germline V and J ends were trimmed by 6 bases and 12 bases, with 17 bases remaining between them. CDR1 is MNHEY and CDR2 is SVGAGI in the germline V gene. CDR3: CASRKGGGQKLFF. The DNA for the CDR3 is TGTGCCAGCAGAAAGGGGGGTGGGCAAAAGCTGTTTTTT.

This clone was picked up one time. The DNA of the CDR3 is TGTGCCAGCAGAGAAGACAGTCTTGCCTACGAGCAGTACTTC. Encoded protein: CASREDSLAYEQYF. This chain joins TRBV6-6 and TRBJ2-7, with a tentative D call TRBD1 (5 bases). The CDR3 consists of 14 residues. Between the trimmed V and J ends, which lost 6 bases and 2 bases, there was a span of 14 bases. Germline values: CDR1 MNHNY, CDR2 SVGAGI (reference sequence).

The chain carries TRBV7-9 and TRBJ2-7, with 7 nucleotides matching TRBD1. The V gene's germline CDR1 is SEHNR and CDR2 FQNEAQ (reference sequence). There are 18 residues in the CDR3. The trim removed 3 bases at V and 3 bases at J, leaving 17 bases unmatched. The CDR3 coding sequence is TGTGCCAGCAGCTTCCGCGGCGGGCAGGGGGTCTCCTACTACGAGCAGTACTTC. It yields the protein CASSFRGGQGVSYYEQYF. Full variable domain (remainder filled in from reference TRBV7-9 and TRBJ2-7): DTGVSQNPRHKITKRGQNVTFRCDPISEHNRLYWYRQTLGQGPEFLTYFQNEAQLEKSRLLSDRFSAERPKGSFSTLEIQRTEQGDSAMYLCASSFRGGQGVSYYEQYFGPGTRLTVT.

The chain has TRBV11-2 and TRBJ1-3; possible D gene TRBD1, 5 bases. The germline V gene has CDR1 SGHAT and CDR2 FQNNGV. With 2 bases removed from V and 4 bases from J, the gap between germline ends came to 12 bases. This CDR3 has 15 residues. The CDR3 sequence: CASSLLTARGNTIYF. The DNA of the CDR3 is TGTGCCAGCAGCTTATTGACAGCCAGGGGAAACACCATATATTTT.

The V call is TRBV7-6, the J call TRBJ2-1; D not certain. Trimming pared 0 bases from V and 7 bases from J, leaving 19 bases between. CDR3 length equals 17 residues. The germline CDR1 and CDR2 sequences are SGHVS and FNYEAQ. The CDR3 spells CASSLARLAALGNEQFF. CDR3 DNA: TGTGCCAGCAGCTTAGCGCGTCTTGCGGCGCTAGGGAATGAGCAGTTCTTC. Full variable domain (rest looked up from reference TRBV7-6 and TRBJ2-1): GAGVSQSPRYKVTKRGQDVALRCDPISGHVSLYWYRQALGQGPEFLTYFNYEAQQDKSGLPNDRFSAERPEGSISTLTIQRTEQRDSAMYRCASSLARLAALGNEQFFGPGTRLTVL.

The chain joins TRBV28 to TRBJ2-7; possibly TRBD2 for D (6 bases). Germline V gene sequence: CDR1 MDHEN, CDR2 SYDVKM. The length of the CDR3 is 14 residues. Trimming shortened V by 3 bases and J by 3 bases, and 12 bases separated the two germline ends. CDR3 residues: CASSFLLAGYEQYF. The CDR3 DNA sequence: TGTGCCAGCAGTTTTCTACTAGCAGGCTACGAGCAGTACTTC.

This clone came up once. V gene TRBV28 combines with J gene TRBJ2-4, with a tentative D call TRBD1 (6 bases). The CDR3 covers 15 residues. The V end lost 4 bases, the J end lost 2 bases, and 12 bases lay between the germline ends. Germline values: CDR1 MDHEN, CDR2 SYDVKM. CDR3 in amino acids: CASSSRTATKNIQYF. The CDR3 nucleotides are TGTGCCAGCAGTTCCAGGACAGCAACCAAAAACATTCAGTACTTC.

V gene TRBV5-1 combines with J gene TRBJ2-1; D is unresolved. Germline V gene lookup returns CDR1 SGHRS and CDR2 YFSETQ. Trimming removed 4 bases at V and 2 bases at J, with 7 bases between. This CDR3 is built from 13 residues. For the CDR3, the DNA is TGCGCCAGCAGCCTTGGGCCCTACAATGAGCAGTTCTTC. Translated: CASSLGPYNEQFF. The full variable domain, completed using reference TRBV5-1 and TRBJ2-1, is KAGVTQTPRYLIKTRGQQVTLSCSPISGHRSVSWYQQTPGQGLQFLFEYFSETQRNKGNFPGRFSGRQFSNSRSEMNVSTLELGDSALYLCASSLGPYNEQFFGPGTRLTVL.

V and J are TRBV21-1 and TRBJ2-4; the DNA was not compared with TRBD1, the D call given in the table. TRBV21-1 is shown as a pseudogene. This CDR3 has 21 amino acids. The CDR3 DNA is TGTGCCAGCAGCAGGCACTTCCGGGACACCCACCGACCTTTAGCCAAAAACATTCAGTACTTC. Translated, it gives CASSRHFRDTHRPLAKNIQYF.

The DNA of the CDR3 is TGTGCCAGTAGTCTAGCGGGAGGTGTCGGGGAGCTGTTTTTT. Its protein is CASSLAGGVGELFF. The chain carries TRBV19 and TRBJ2-2; 11 bases align to TRBD2. Germline V gives CDR1 LNHDA, CDR2 SQIVND (reference sequence). The J segment lost 7 bases and the V segment lost 5 bases, leaving 3 bases of the junction unmatched. The CDR3 runs 14 residues.

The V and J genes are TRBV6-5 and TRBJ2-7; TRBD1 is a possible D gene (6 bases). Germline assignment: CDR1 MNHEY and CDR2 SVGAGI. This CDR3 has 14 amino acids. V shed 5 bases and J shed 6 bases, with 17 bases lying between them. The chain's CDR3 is CASSKQGSGPEQYF. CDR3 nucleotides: TGTGCCAGCAGTAAACAGGGAAGTGGGCCCGAGCAGTACTTC.